This TCR beta chain is drawn from a study of T-cell reconstitution after alpha-beta-depleted transplantation in children. General observations from the study: Some patients showed high day-60 TCRbeta diversity, which derived from surviving recipient T cells and thymic progenitors. The study reportedly traced alpha-beta T cells about two months after transplant to several hundred expanded graft clones. T-cell counts and diversity at one year post-transplant came mainly from newly produced T cells.

It was with unique molecular identifiers that the TCRbeta library was prepared. Via MiXCR, TCRdb re-called the PCR reads, giving one row per CDR3 protein. Among 98,000 or so distinct CDR3 sequences listed, around a quarter were seen once. For this clonotype: What it binds is not known.

V gave up 3 bases and J gave up 3 bases; unmatched junction bases: 6. The CDR3 has 15 amino acids. The chain links TRBV12-3 or TRBV12-4 to TRBJ2-3; 7 bases fit TRBD2. This receptor was taken from a boy aged 2-15 years with acute lymphoblastic leukemia, due to receive a stem cell transplant. The sequenced sample was PBMCs, obtained before TCRalphabeta/CD19-depleted stem cell transplant. CDR3 DNA: TGTGCCAGCAGTTTTGGGAGGGGCGAAACAGATACGCAGTATTTT. Translating gives CASSFGRGETDTQYF.